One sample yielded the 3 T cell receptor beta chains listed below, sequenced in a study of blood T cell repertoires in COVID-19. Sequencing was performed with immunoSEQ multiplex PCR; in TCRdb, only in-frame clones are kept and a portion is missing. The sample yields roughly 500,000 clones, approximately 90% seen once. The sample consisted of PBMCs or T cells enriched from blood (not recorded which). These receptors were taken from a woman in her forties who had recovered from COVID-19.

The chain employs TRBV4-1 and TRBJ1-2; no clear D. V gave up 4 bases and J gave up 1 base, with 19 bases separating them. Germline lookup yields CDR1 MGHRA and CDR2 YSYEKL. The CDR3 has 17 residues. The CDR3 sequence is CASSPRAPEEGNYGYTF. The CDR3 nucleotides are TGCGCCAGCAGCCCCCGGGCCCCAGAGGAGGGTAACTATGGCTACACCTTC.

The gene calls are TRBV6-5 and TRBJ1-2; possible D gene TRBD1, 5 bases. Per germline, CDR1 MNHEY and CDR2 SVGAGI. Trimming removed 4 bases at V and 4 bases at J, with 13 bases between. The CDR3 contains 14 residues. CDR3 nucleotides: TGTGCCAGCAGTTTGGGCAGGGTGGGCTATGGCTACACCTTC. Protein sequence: CASSLGRVGYGYTF.

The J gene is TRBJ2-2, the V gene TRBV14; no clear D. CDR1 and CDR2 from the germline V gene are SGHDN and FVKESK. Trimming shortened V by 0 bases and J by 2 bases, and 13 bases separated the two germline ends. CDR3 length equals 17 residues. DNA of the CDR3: TGTGCCAGCAGCCAAGATTCGACCGAGGAAAACACCGGGGAGCTGTTTTTT. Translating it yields CASSQDSTEENTGELFF.